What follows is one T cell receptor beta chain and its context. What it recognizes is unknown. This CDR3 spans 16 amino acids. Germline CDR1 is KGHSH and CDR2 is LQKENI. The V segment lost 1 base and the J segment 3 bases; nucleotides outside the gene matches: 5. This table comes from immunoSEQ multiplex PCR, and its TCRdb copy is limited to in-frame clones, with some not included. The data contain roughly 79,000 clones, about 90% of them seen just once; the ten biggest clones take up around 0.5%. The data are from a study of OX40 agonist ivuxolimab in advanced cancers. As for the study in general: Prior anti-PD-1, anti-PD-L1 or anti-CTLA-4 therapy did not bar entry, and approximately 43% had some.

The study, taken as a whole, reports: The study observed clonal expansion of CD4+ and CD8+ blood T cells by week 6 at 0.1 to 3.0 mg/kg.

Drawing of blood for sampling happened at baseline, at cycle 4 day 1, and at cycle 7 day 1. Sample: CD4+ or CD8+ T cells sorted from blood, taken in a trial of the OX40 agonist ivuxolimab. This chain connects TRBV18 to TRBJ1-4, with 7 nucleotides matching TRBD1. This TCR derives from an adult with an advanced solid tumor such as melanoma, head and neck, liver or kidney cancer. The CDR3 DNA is TGTGCCAGCTCACCACAACGACAGGGTGCTAATGAAAAACTGTTTTTT. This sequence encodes CASSPQRQGANEKLFF.